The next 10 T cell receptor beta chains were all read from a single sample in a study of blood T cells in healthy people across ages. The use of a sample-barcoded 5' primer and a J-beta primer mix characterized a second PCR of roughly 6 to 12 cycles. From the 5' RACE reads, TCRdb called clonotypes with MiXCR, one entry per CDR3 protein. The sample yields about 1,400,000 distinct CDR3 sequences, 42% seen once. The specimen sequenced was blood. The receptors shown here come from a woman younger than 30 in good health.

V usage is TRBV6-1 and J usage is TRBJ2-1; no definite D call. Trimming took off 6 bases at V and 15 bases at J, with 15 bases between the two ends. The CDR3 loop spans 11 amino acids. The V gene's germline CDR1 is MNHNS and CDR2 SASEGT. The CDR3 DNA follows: TGTGCCAGCAGCCGCGACACCAACCTGTTCTTC. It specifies CASSRDTNLFF.

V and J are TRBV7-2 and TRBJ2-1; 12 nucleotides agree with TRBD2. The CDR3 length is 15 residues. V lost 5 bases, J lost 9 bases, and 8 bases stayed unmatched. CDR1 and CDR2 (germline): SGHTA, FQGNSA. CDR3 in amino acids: CASSATSGSRGEQFF. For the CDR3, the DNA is TGTGCCAGCAGCGCGACTAGCGGGAGTAGAGGTGAGCAGTTCTTC. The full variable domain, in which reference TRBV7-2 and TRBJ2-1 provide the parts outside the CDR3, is GAGVSQSPSNKVTEKGKDVELRCDPISGHTALYWYRQSLGQGLEFLIYFQGNSAPDKSGLPSDRFSAERTGGSVSTLTIQRTQQEDSAVYLCASSATSGSRGEQFFGPGTRLTVL.

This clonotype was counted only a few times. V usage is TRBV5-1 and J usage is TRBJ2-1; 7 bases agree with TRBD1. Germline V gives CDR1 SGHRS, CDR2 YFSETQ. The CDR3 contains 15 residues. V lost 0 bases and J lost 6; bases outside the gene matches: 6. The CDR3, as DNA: TGCGCCAGCAGCTTGGAGAGGACAGGACTCAATGAGCAGTTCTTC. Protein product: CASSLERTGLNEQFF.

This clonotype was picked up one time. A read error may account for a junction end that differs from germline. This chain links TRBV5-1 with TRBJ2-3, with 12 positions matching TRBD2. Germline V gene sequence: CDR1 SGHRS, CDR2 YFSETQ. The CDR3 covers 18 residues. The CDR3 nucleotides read TGCGCCAGCAGCTTGGTACTAGCGGGGGGCTCCAGCACAGGTACGCAGTATTTT. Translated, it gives CASSLVLAGGSSTGTQYF.

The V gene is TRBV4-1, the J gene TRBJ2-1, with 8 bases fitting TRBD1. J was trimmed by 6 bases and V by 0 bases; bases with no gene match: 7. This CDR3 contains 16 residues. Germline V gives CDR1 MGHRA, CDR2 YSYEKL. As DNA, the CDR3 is TGCGCCAGCAGCCAAGATATACGGGACAGGTTCAATGAGCAGTTCTTC. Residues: CASSQDIRDRFNEQFF.

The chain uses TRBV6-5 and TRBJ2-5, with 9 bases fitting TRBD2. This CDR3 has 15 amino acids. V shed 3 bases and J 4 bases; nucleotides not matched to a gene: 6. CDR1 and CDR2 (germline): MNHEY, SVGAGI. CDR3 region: CASSYSGRWGETQYF. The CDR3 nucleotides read TGTGCCAGCAGTTATAGCGGGAGATGGGGAGAGACCCAGTACTTC.

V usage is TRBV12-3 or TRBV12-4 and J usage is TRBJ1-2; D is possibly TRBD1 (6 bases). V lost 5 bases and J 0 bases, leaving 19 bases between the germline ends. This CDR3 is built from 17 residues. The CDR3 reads CASSLGTPPGANYGYTF. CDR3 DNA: TGTGCCAGCAGTCTCGGGACACCTCCCGGGGCTAACTATGGCTACACCTTC.

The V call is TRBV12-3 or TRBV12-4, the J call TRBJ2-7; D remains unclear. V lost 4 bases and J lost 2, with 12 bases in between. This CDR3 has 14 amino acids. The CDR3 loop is CASSSKNRAYEQYF. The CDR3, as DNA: TGTGCCAGCAGTTCGAAGAATCGAGCCTACGAGCAGTACTTC.

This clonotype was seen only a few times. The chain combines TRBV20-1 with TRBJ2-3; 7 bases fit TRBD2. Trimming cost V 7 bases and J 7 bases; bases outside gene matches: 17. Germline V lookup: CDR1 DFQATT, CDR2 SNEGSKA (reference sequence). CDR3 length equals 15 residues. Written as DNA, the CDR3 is TGCAGTGTTATCATGGCGGGGCGGGAGCAGAATACGCAGTATTTT. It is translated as CSVIMAGREQNTQYF.

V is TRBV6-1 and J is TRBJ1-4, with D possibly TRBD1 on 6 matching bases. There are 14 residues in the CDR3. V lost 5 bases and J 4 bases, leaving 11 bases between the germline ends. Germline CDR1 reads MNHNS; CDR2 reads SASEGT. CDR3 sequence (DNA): TGTGCCAGCAGTTTCACAGGGCTTAATGAAAAACTGTTTTTT. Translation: CASSFTGLNEKLFF.